The rows below give T cell receptor beta chains drawn from one sample of a study of T-cell reconstitution after alpha-beta-depleted transplantation in children. TCRdb fed the PCR reads into MiXCR, producing one record per CDR3 protein. The table has about 170,000 distinct CDR3 sequences, around 10% seen once. The sequencing used PBMCs, collected before TCRalphabeta/CD19-depleted stem cell transplant. These TCRs come from a boy younger than 10 with acute myeloid leukemia, due to receive a stem cell transplant. Each CDR3 is given with its conserved first and last residue. Fields, in order: CDR3 length, D gene, clone size, V gene, J gene, CDR3 DNA, CDR3 protein. A D gene is named only where the DNA matches it firmly. Clone size is given as how often the clone was seen (once, few, many) or a class if it is expanded.

>13|NA|many|TRBV12-3/TRBV12-4|TRBJ1-1
TGTGCCAGCATTCAGGGGCAGAACACTGAAGCTTTCTTT
CASIQGQNTEAFF
>13|NA|many|TRBV5-1|TRBJ1-1
TGCGCCAGCAGCTTGGACACGAACACTGAAGCTTTCTTT
CASSLDTNTEAFF
>15|NA|many|TRBV7-9|TRBJ1-5
TGTGCCAGCAGCTCCTCTAGTCCGGGCAATCAGCCCCAGCATTTT
CASSSSSPGNQPQHF
>13|NA|many|TRBV12-3/TRBV12-4|TRBJ1-1
TGCGCCAGCAGCTCGAGGGGGGACACTGAAGCTTTCTTT
CASSSRGDTEAFF
>16|TRBD1|many|TRBV5-1|TRBJ1-1
TGCGCCAGCAGCTTGGGGACAGGGGGCTGGGGCACTGAAGCTTTCTTT
CASSLGTGGWGTEAFF
>16|NA|many|TRBV15|TRBJ2-2
TGTGCCACCAGCAGAGATAGGCAGGGGATGACCGGGGAGCTGTTTTTT
CATSRDRQGMTGELFF
>15|TRBD1|many|TRBV5-1|TRBJ1-1
TGCGCCAGCAGCGAGCAGGGGGTAGAGAACACTGAAGCTTTCTTT
CASSEQGVENTEAFF
>16|NA|many|TRBV4-1|TRBJ1-2
TGCGCCAGCAGCCATCCTCCCAGGGCCCCGGACTATGGCTACACCTTC
CASSHPPRAPDYGYTF
>14|NA|many|TRBV7-9|TRBJ1-5
TGTGCCAGCAGCCGAGGGGGGTTCAATCAGCCCCAGCATTTT
CASSRGGFNQPQHF
>15|TRBD1|many|TRBV7-6|TRBJ2-3
TGTGCCAGCAGCCGACAGGGGTATTCTCGGGATACGCAGTATTTT
CASSRQGYSRDTQYF
>15|TRBD2|many|TRBV6-2/TRBV6-3|TRBJ2-5
TGTGCCAGCAGACGCCCCGGGACTACGAAAGAGACCCAGTACTTC
CASRRPGTTKETQYF
>14|NA|many|TRBV20-1|TRBJ2-5
TGCAGTGCTAGAGAGGCTAGCTCCCAAGAGACCCAGTACTTC
CSAREASSQETQYF
>12|NA|many|TRBV20-1|TRBJ2-2
TGCAGTGCTAGAGCACTAGACGGGGAGCTGTTTTTT
CSARALDGELFF
>19|NA|many|TRBV18|TRBJ2-6
TGTGCCAGCTCACCACCGAGAGAGACCTATAGCTCTGGGGCCAACGTCCTGACTTTC
CASSPPRETYSSGANVLTF
>16|NA|many|TRBV28|TRBJ1-2
TGTGCCAGCTCCCTAGCCGACCAGGGCAGATTGGAGGGCTACACCTTC
CASSLADQGRLEGYTF
>15|NA|many|TRBV27|TRBJ2-1
TGTGCCAGCAGTTTATGGCCCCCAGGGAAAAATGAGCAGTTCTTC
CASSLWPPGKNEQFF